The T cell receptor beta chain described here comes from a study of human T cells and chemical hapten exposure. The CDR3 is 13 amino acids. Trimming took off 3 bases at V and 7 bases at J, with 9 bases between the two ends. Described time point: pre-sensitization, week 0. The treatment: therapeutic diphenylcyclopropenone sensitization with weekly scalp DPC. The table lists this clonotype with many counts. Via MiXCR, TCRdb re-called the RACE reads, giving one row per CDR3 protein. The profile shows 300,000 to 450,000 distinct CDR3 sequences, 5.1% of them singletons. The material was whole blood, obtained in connection with sensitization to the hapten diphenylcyclopropenone (DPC). The V call is TRBV12-3 or TRBV12-4, the J call TRBJ1-4; D is unresolved. The clonotype was recovered from a woman in her 50s with alopecia areata. Some clones in this sample may be carry-over from other donors' samples. This CDR3 is CASSFLNGEKLFF. For the CDR3, the DNA is TGTGCCAGCAGTTTTCTGAACGGTGAAAAACTGTTTTTT.